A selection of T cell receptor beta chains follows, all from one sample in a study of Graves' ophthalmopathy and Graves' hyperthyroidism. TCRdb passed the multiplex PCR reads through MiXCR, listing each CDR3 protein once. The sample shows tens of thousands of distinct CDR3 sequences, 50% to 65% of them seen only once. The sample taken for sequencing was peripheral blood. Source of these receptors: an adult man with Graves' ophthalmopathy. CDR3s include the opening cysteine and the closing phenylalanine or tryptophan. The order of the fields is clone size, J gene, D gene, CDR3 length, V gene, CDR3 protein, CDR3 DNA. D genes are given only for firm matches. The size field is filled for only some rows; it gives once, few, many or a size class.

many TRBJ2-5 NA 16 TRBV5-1 CASSSLAGPTQETQYF TGCGCCAGCAGCTCTCTTGCGGGACCCACCCAAGAGACCCAGTACTTC
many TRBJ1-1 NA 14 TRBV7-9 CASSVGTLNTEAFF TGTGCCAGCAGCGTAGGGACCTTGAACACTGAAGCTTTCTTT
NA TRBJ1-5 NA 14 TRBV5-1 CASSSGQTNQPQHF TGCGCCAGCAGCTCCGGACAGACCAATCAGCCCCAGCATTTT
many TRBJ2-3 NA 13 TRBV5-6 CASSPQGTDTQYF TGTGCCAGCAGCCCCCAGGGAACAGATACGCAGTATTTT
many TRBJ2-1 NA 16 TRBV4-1 CASSRGPAIPYNEQFF TGCGCCAGCAGCCGTGGCCCGGCAATACCTTACAATGAGCAGTTCTTC
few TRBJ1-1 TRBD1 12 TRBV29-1 CSVWDSYTEAFF TGCAGCGTTTGGGACAGTTACACTGAAGCTTTCTTT
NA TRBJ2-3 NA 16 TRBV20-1 CSAREGLGGVADTQYF TGCAGTGCTAGAGAGGGACTGGGGGGAGTGGCAGATACGCAGTATTTT
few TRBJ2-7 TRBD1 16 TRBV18 CASSAGTGFSRYEQYF TGTGCCAGCTCAGCCGGGACAGGATTTAGCCGCTACGAGCAGTACTTC
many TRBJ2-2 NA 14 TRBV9 CASTGLDNTGELFF TGTGCCAGCACCGGGCTAGATAACACCGGGGAGCTGTTTTTT
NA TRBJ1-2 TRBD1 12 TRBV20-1 CSAGGTEYGYTF TGCAGTGCCGGCGGGACAGAGTATGGCTACACCTTC
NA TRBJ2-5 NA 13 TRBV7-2 CASSSGGTETQYF TGTGCCAGCAGCTCCGGGGGAACTGAGACCCAGTACTTC
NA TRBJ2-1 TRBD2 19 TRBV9 CASSPKGLAGFSSYNEQFF TGTGCCAGCAGCCCCAAGGGACTAGCGGGTTTTAGCTCCTACAATGAGCAGTTCTTC
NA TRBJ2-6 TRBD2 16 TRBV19 CARRTSGAPRPIVLTF TGTGCCAGAAGGACTAGCGGGGCACCCCGCCCAATCGTCCTGACTTTC
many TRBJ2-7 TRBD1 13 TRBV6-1 CASSLDRALAQYF TGTGCCAGCAGTTTAGACAGGGCTTTGGCGCAGTACTTC
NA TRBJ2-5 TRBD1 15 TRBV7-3 CASSPGQGGQETQYF TGTGCCAGCAGCCCCGGACAGGGTGGCCAAGAGACCCAGTACTTC
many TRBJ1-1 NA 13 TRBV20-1 CSARRRMNTEAFF TGCAGTGCTAGGAGACGGATGAACACTGAAGCTTTCTTT